Listed below are T cell receptor beta chains from one sample, sequenced in a study of chemoradiotherapy in HPV16-positive cancers. Assay used: immunoSEQ multiplex PCR; TCRdb lists only in-frame clones, some missing. This sample has roughly 29,000 clones, with 91% found just once. This specimen was blood, taken from a patient who underwent chemoradiotherapy. These receptors all stem from a human donor with HPV-associated anogenital cancer. CDR3s include the opening cysteine and the closing phenylalanine or tryptophan. Each record gives: D gene, V gene, clone size, J gene, CDR3 DNA, CDR3 protein. The D gene is left open where the match is weak. The size of a clone is reported for some rows only, either as once, few or many, or as a class for expanded clones.

d_gene: .
v_gene: TRBV7-9
abundance: .
j_gene: TRBJ2-3
CDR3nt: TGTGCCAGCAGCTTCTGGGGTACTAGCACAGATACGCAGTATTTT
CDR3aa: CASSFWGTSTDTQYF

d_gene: .
v_gene: TRBV4-2
abundance: .
j_gene: TRBJ2-5
CDR3nt: TGTGCCAGCAGCCAAGATCCCGGGTACCAAGAGACCCAGTACTTC
CDR3aa: CASSQDPGYQETQYF

d_gene: .
v_gene: TRBV4-3
abundance: .
j_gene: TRBJ1-1
CDR3nt: TGCGCCAGCAGAGCCAGGCCACAGGGCAGGAACACTGAAGCTTTCTTT
CDR3aa: CASRARPQGRNTEAFF

d_gene: TRBD2
v_gene: TRBV5-4
abundance: .
j_gene: TRBJ2-1
CDR3nt: TGTGCCAGCAGACCAGGGACTAGCGGGTCAATACCCTACAATGAGCAGTTCTTC
CDR3aa: CASRPGTSGSIPYNEQFF

d_gene: TRBD2
v_gene: TRBV4-1
abundance: .
j_gene: TRBJ2-1
CDR3nt: TGCGCCAGCAGCTCCCGGACTAGCGGGAGTTTCTACAATGAGCAGTTCTTC
CDR3aa: CASSSRTSGSFYNEQFF

d_gene: .
v_gene: TRBV27
abundance: .
j_gene: TRBJ2-3
CDR3nt: TGTGCCAGCAGCTTCCATGAGGCGGACACAGATACGCAGTATTTT
CDR3aa: CASSFHEADTDTQYF

d_gene: TRBD2
v_gene: TRBV7-7
abundance: .
j_gene: TRBJ2-1
CDR3nt: TGTGCTAGCAGCTTAACTAGCGCATCCTACAATGAGCAGTTCTTC
CDR3aa: CASSLTSASYNEQFF

d_gene: TRBD1
v_gene: TRBV27
abundance: .
j_gene: TRBJ1-5
CDR3nt: TGTGCCAGCAGTTCCAGGGAGGGGGCTAGCAATCAGCCCCAGCATTTT
CDR3aa: CASSSREGASNQPQHF

d_gene: TRBD1
v_gene: TRBV19
abundance: .
j_gene: TRBJ2-7
CDR3nt: TGTGCCAGTAGTAACGGGCTATCGGGACAGGGCTACGAGCAGTACTTC
CDR3aa: CASSNGLSGQGYEQYF

d_gene: .
v_gene: TRBV5-1
abundance: once
j_gene: TRBJ2-1
CDR3nt: TGCGCCAGTAGCAGGGAAAGCTCCTACAATGAGCAGTTCTTC
CDR3aa: CASSRESSYNEQFF

d_gene: TRBD1
v_gene: TRBV10-3
abundance: .
j_gene: TRBJ1-2
CDR3nt: TGTGCCATCAAGGACAGGGGGAGCTATGGCTACACCTTC
CDR3aa: CAIKDRGSYGYTF

d_gene: .
v_gene: TRBV19
abundance: once
j_gene: TRBJ1-3
CDR3nt: TGTGCCAGTAGTACCACCCGGGGACCTGGAAACACCATATATTTT
CDR3aa: CASSTTRGPGNTIYF

d_gene: .
v_gene: TRBV6-5
abundance: .
j_gene: TRBJ2-6
CDR3nt: TGTGCCAGCAGTTATAAGGCTGGGGCCAACGTCCTGACTTTC
CDR3aa: CASSYKAGANVLTF

d_gene: .
v_gene: TRBV29-1
abundance: .
j_gene: TRBJ2-4
CDR3nt: TGCAGCGTTGGTCTGGGTTCGGCCAAAAACATTCAGTACTTC
CDR3aa: CSVGLGSAKNIQYF

d_gene: TRBD1
v_gene: TRBV6-6
abundance: .
j_gene: TRBJ2-1
CDR3nt: TGTGCCAGCAGTTACTGGACAGGGACGGGGAATGAGCAGTTCTTC
CDR3aa: CASSYWTGTGNEQFF

d_gene: .
v_gene: TRBV10-3
abundance: .
j_gene: TRBJ1-5
CDR3nt: TGTGCCATCAGCAGAGACGGTTTGGGGCCCCAGCATTTT
CDR3aa: CAISRDGLGPQHF

d_gene: .
v_gene: TRBV5-8
abundance: .
j_gene: TRBJ2-7
CDR3nt: TGTGCCAGCAGCCACCGGGGCCTCCCCCAGCAGTACTTC
CDR3aa: CASSHRGLPQQYF

d_gene: .
v_gene: TRBV19
abundance: .
j_gene: TRBJ2-3
CDR3nt: TGTGCCAGTAGTATGCCGCCCAGGGGAACAGATACGCAGTATTTT
CDR3aa: CASSMPPRGTDTQYF

d_gene: TRBD1
v_gene: TRBV5-1
abundance: .
j_gene: TRBJ2-3
CDR3nt: TGCGCCAGCAGCTTGGAGGGGGCGCGGACAGATACGCAGTATTTT
CDR3aa: CASSLEGARTDTQYF

d_gene: .
v_gene: TRBV7-9
abundance: .
j_gene: TRBJ2-3
CDR3nt: TGTGCCAGCAGCCTCAGTAGCGTCAGCACAGATACGCAGTATTTT
CDR3aa: CASSLSSVSTDTQYF

d_gene: TRBD1
v_gene: TRBV4-3
abundance: .
j_gene: TRBJ2-1
CDR3nt: TGCGCCAGCAGCCACCTCGGACAGGGCCATGAGCAGTTCTTC
CDR3aa: CASSHLGQGHEQFF

d_gene: TRBD1
v_gene: TRBV7-9
abundance: few
j_gene: TRBJ1-5
CDR3nt: TGTGCCAGCAGCGACGACAGGGCAAATCAGCCCCAGCATTTT
CDR3aa: CASSDDRANQPQHF

d_gene: TRBD2
v_gene: TRBV4-2
abundance: .
j_gene: TRBJ2-1
CDR3nt: TGTGCCAGCAGCCAGGGGGGAGGGCCCTCGTTTAATGAGCAGTTCTTC
CDR3aa: CASSQGGGPSFNEQFF

d_gene: TRBD1
v_gene: TRBV4-2
abundance: .
j_gene: TRBJ1-6
CDR3nt: TGTGCCAGCAGCTTGGGGCAACCGGGACAGGGGATTAATTCACCCCTCCACTTT
CDR3aa: CASSLGQPGQGINSPLHF

d_gene: .
v_gene: TRBV5-5
abundance: .
j_gene: TRBJ1-1
CDR3nt: TGTGCCAGCAGCCGCCTTGGACGAATCACTGAAGCTTTCTTT
CDR3aa: CASSRLGRITEAFF

d_gene: .
v_gene: TRBV2
abundance: .
j_gene: TRBJ1-4
CDR3nt: TGTGCCAGCATGGGGGTGGCTAATGAAAAACTGTTTTTT
CDR3aa: CASMGVANEKLFF

d_gene: TRBD1
v_gene: TRBV4-1
abundance: .
j_gene: TRBJ1-1
CDR3nt: TGCGCCAGCAGCCCGGGGACAGGGAGGGGGAACACTGAAGCTTTCTTT
CDR3aa: CASSPGTGRGNTEAFF

d_gene: TRBD1
v_gene: TRBV19
abundance: .
j_gene: TRBJ1-2
CDR3nt: TGTGCCAGCTCGCCGGGACAGCTATTCTATGGCTACACCTTC
CDR3aa: CASSPGQLFYGYTF

d_gene: .
v_gene: TRBV7-9
abundance: .
j_gene: TRBJ2-2
CDR3nt: TGTGCCAGCAGCACGACACCCGAGGCCGGGGAGCTGTTTTTT
CDR3aa: CASSTTPEAGELFF

d_gene: .
v_gene: TRBV6-5
abundance: .
j_gene: TRBJ2-7
CDR3nt: TGTGCCAGCAGTTACGGCAGGAGCGGAGGTTACGAGCAGTACTTC
CDR3aa: CASSYGRSGGYEQYF

d_gene: .
v_gene: TRBV7-8
abundance: .
j_gene: TRBJ2-3
CDR3nt: TGTGCCAGCAGCTTATCGGGAGAGGGAGGAGATACGCAGTATTTT
CDR3aa: CASSLSGEGGDTQYF

d_gene: TRBD1
v_gene: TRBV10-3
abundance: .
j_gene: TRBJ1-1
CDR3nt: TGTGCCATCAGTGGACAGGGACACGGGGAAGCTTTCTTT
CDR3aa: CAISGQGHGEAFF

d_gene: .
v_gene: TRBV30
abundance: .
j_gene: TRBJ2-2
CDR3nt: TGTGCCTGGAGTCGCCCCGGGGAGCTGTTTTTT
CDR3aa: CAWSRPGELFF

d_gene: TRBD2
v_gene: TRBV2
abundance: .
j_gene: TRBJ2-5
CDR3nt: TGTGCCAGCAGTGGGACTAGAGGGACCCAGTACTTC
CDR3aa: CASSGTRGTQYF

d_gene: .
v_gene: TRBV6-1
abundance: .
j_gene: TRBJ2-7
CDR3nt: TGTGCCAGCAGTGAAGAGGTAGCCTACGAGCAGTACTTC
CDR3aa: CASSEEVAYEQYF

d_gene: .
v_gene: TRBV4-1
abundance: .
j_gene: TRBJ2-7
CDR3nt: TGCGCCAGCAGCCAAGATCGAAGCGAGACCTACGAGCAGTACTTC
CDR3aa: CASSQDRSETYEQYF

d_gene: TRBD2
v_gene: TRBV5-4
abundance: few
j_gene: TRBJ2-2
CDR3nt: TGTGCCAGCACCGTCCCGGGACTAGCGGGGGGTCCCACCGGGGAGCTGTTTTTT
CDR3aa: CASTVPGLAGGPTGELFF

d_gene: .
v_gene: TRBV5-1
abundance: .
j_gene: TRBJ2-6
CDR3nt: TGCGCCAGCAGCGCCAGGGGATGGGCTGGGGCCAACGTCCTGACTTTC
CDR3aa: CASSARGWAGANVLTF

d_gene: TRBD2
v_gene: TRBV9
abundance: .
j_gene: TRBJ2-3
CDR3nt: TGTGCCAGCAGCGGCTCCTGGGGTAGCGGGGGGAGCACAGATACGCAGTATTTT
CDR3aa: CASSGSWGSGGSTDTQYF

d_gene: .
v_gene: TRBV7-9
abundance: .
j_gene: TRBJ2-1
CDR3nt: TGTGCCAGCAGCCGGCGGTTGGGCAATGAGCAGTTCTTC
CDR3aa: CASSRRLGNEQFF

d_gene: TRBD2
v_gene: TRBV7-2
abundance: .
j_gene: TRBJ2-5
CDR3nt: TGTGCCAGCAGCTTAGATTGGCTAGCGGGAGGGGAGACCCAGTACTTC
CDR3aa: CASSLDWLAGGETQYF

d_gene: .
v_gene: TRBV11-3
abundance: .
j_gene: TRBJ2-3
CDR3nt: TGTGCCAGCAGCTCCCCGGGGGACCCCACAGATACGCAGTATTTT
CDR3aa: CASSSPGDPTDTQYF

d_gene: .
v_gene: TRBV5-4
abundance: .
j_gene: TRBJ1-4
CDR3nt: TGTGCCAGCAGCTTGGGACAAGCAGAAAAACTGTTTTTT
CDR3aa: CASSLGQAEKLFF

d_gene: .
v_gene: TRBV9
abundance: few
j_gene: TRBJ1-5
CDR3nt: TGTGCCAGCAGCGTAGATGGACAACAGCCCCAGCATTTT
CDR3aa: CASSVDGQQPQHF

d_gene: .
v_gene: TRBV19
abundance: .
j_gene: TRBJ1-1
CDR3nt: TGTGCCAGTAGTACCGTAAGACACGCTGAAGCTTTCTTT
CDR3aa: CASSTVRHAEAFF

d_gene: TRBD2
v_gene: TRBV5-1
abundance: .
j_gene: TRBJ2-1
CDR3nt: TGCGCCAGCAGCTCACTACTAGGCGGGAGTACCTACAATGAGCAGTTCTTC
CDR3aa: CASSSLLGGSTYNEQFF

d_gene: .
v_gene: TRBV2
abundance: .
j_gene: TRBJ2-2
CDR3nt: TGTGCCAGCAGTGTAAGGGGACTGAACACCGGGGAGCTGTTTTTT
CDR3aa: CASSVRGLNTGELFF

d_gene: TRBD2
v_gene: TRBV5-4
abundance: .
j_gene: TRBJ2-7
CDR3nt: TGTGCCAGCAGCGCGGGAGGGCCCTACGAGCAGTACTTC
CDR3aa: CASSAGGPYEQYF

d_gene: TRBD2
v_gene: TRBV13
abundance: .
j_gene: TRBJ2-7
CDR3nt: TGTGCCAGCAGCCCCGTGGCGGGGGAGTCCTACGAGCAGTACTTC
CDR3aa: CASSPVAGESYEQYF

d_gene: .
v_gene: TRBV28
abundance: .
j_gene: TRBJ1-1
CDR3nt: TGTGCCAGCAGTTTAGAAAGCCGCGGGAACACTGAAGCTTTCTTT
CDR3aa: CASSLESRGNTEAFF

d_gene: TRBD1
v_gene: TRBV7-9
abundance: .
j_gene: TRBJ2-7
CDR3nt: TGTGCCAGCAGCCGTTGGACAGGGGGCTCCTACGAGCAGTACTTC
CDR3aa: CASSRWTGGSYEQYF

d_gene: .
v_gene: TRBV19
abundance: .
j_gene: TRBJ1-4
CDR3nt: TGTGCCAGTAGTCAGAGACAGGATTTACGGGAAAAACTGTTTTTT
CDR3aa: CASSQRQDLREKLFF

d_gene: TRBD1
v_gene: TRBV4-2
abundance: .
j_gene: TRBJ1-4
CDR3nt: TGTGCCAGCAGCCCCGGAGTGGGACAGGGACGGTACAGTTCTAATGAAAAACTGTTTTTT
CDR3aa: CASSPGVGQGRYSSNEKLFF

d_gene: TRBD1
v_gene: TRBV10-3
abundance: .
j_gene: TRBJ2-7
CDR3nt: TGTGCCATCAGTGAAGTCAGGGGGCCTTACGAGCAGTACTTC
CDR3aa: CAISEVRGPYEQYF

d_gene: .
v_gene: TRBV6-5
abundance: once
j_gene: TRBJ1-1
CDR3nt: TGTGCCAGCATGGGTCAGTACAGGACTGAAGCTTTCTTT
CDR3aa: CASMGQYRTEAFF